Listed below are T cell receptor beta chains from one sample, sequenced in a study of human T cells and chemical hapten exposure. TCRdb re-called the RACE reads with MiXCR, one entry per CDR3 protein. The sample contains roughly 60,000 distinct CDR3 sequences, roughly 6.7% of which appear only once. This specimen was whole blood, taken in connection with sensitization to the hapten diphenylcyclopropenone (DPC). The receptors stem from a woman aged 25 to 39 with alopecia areata. Some clones in this sample may be carry-over from other donors' samples. Both conserved end residues are part of each CDR3. Fields, in order: CDR3 length, clone size, J gene, V gene, D gene, CDR3 protein, CDR3 DNA. A D gene is named only where the DNA matches it firmly. Some rows mark clone size as missing; the rest say once, few, many or name a class of expanded clone.

CDR3 length: 14; clone size: many; J gene: TRBJ1-1; V gene: TRBV6-5; D gene: -; CDR3 protein: CASSPEAGPPEAFF; CDR3 DNA: TGTGCCAGCAGCCCAGAGGCAGGGCCCCCTGAAGCTTTCTTT
CDR3 length: 14; clone size: few; J gene: TRBJ1-1; V gene: TRBV5-1; D gene: -; CDR3 protein: CASSLEVMDTEAFF; CDR3 DNA: TGCGCCAGCAGCTTGGAAGTTATGGACACTGAAGCTTTCTTT
CDR3 length: 13; clone size: few; J gene: TRBJ1-2; V gene: TRBV12-5; D gene: -; CDR3 protein: CASGFVGGYGDTF; CDR3 DNA: TGTGCTAGTGGTTTTGTTGGGGGCTATGGCGACACCTTC
CDR3 length: 13; clone size: many; J gene: TRBJ1-6; V gene: TRBV20-1; D gene: -; CDR3 protein: CSARDSYNSPLHF; CDR3 DNA: TGCAGTGCTAGAGACAGTTATAATTCACCCCTCCACTTT
CDR3 length: 15; clone size: -; J gene: TRBJ1-6; V gene: TRBV6-1; D gene: -; CDR3 protein: CASSVSQGSDSPVHF; CDR3 DNA: TGTGCCAGCAGTGTTTCCCAAGGTTCAGATTCACCCGTCCACTTT
CDR3 length: 12; clone size: many; J gene: TRBJ2-7; V gene: TRBV5-8; D gene: -; CDR3 protein: CASSAPIPRQYF; CDR3 DNA: TGTGCCAGCAGCGCCCCGATCCCGAGGCAGTACTTC
CDR3 length: 15; clone size: -; J gene: TRBJ1-5; V gene: TRBV19; D gene: -; CDR3 protein: CATLPLGASNQPQHF; CDR3 DNA: TGTGCCACCCTCCCGCTCGGCGCTAGCAATCAGCCCCAGCATTTT
CDR3 length: 14; clone size: few; J gene: TRBJ2-1; V gene: TRBV12-3/TRBV12-4; D gene: -; CDR3 protein: CASSSPGMYNEQFF; CDR3 DNA: TGTGCCAGCAGCTCCCCGGGGATGTACAATGAGCAGTTCTTC
CDR3 length: 14; clone size: many; J gene: TRBJ1-2; V gene: TRBV11-2; D gene: TRBD1; CDR3 protein: CASSFLQGGYGYTF; CDR3 DNA: TGTGCCAGCAGCTTCCTACAGGGGGGTTATGGCTACACCTTC
CDR3 length: 15; clone size: many; J gene: TRBJ1-1; V gene: TRBV5-1; D gene: -; CDR3 protein: CASSLLTGTGTEAFF; CDR3 DNA: TGCGCCAGCAGCTTACTCACAGGGACCGGGACTGAAGCTTTCTTT
CDR3 length: 17; clone size: many; J gene: TRBJ2-3; V gene: TRBV7-9; D gene: -; CDR3 protein: CASSLLGEKQGLDTQYF; CDR3 DNA: TGTGCCAGCAGCTTACTAGGCGAGAAACAGGGATTAGATACGCAGTATTTT
CDR3 length: 13; clone size: many; J gene: TRBJ2-1; V gene: TRBV29-1; D gene: TRBD2; CDR3 protein: CSVEDQNGGANRF; CDR3 DNA: TGCAGCGTTGAAGATCAAAACGGGGGGGCCAATAGGTTC
CDR3 length: 13; clone size: many; J gene: TRBJ2-3; V gene: TRBV5-1; D gene: -; CDR3 protein: CASSSRWADTQYF; CDR3 DNA: TGCGCCAGCAGCTCGCGTTGGGCAGATACGCAGTATTTT
CDR3 length: 15; clone size: many; J gene: TRBJ1-1; V gene: TRBV3-1; D gene: -; CDR3 protein: CASSPRGGGNTEAFF; CDR3 DNA: TGTGCCAGCAGCCCAAGGGGAGGGGGGAACACTGAAGCTTTCTTT
CDR3 length: 15; clone size: few; J gene: TRBJ1-1; V gene: TRBV2; D gene: -; CDR3 protein: CASSKTGLINTEAFF; CDR3 DNA: TGTGCCAGCAGCAAAACCGGACTGATTAACACTGAAGCTTTCTTT
CDR3 length: 17; clone size: many; J gene: TRBJ1-6; V gene: TRBV19; D gene: TRBD1; CDR3 protein: CASSPEGTAFTNSPLHF; CDR3 DNA: TGTGCCAGTAGTCCCGAAGGGACAGCGTTCACTAATTCACCCCTCCACTTT
CDR3 length: 14; clone size: few; J gene: TRBJ1-1; V gene: TRBV11-2; D gene: -; CDR3 protein: CASSLFRTNTEAFF; CDR3 DNA: TGTGCCAGCAGCTTATTCCGGACGAACACTGAAGCTTTCTTT
CDR3 length: 13; clone size: -; J gene: TRBJ1-2; V gene: TRBV5-4; D gene: -; CDR3 protein: CASSLGAGAGYTF; CDR3 DNA: TGTGCCAGCAGCTTGGGGGCCGGGGCTGGCTACACCTTC
CDR3 length: 14; clone size: many; J gene: TRBJ1-1; V gene: TRBV5-1; D gene: TRBD1; CDR3 protein: CASSLGDSSTEAFF; CDR3 DNA: TGCGCCAGCAGCTTGGGGGACAGTTCCACTGAAGCTTTCTTT
CDR3 length: 15; clone size: many; J gene: TRBJ1-6; V gene: TRBV4-2; D gene: -; CDR3 protein: CASSQDGESHSPLHF; CDR3 DNA: TGTGCCAGCAGCCAAGACGGGGAAAGCCATTCACCCCTCCACTTT
CDR3 length: 13; clone size: many; J gene: TRBJ1-4; V gene: TRBV12-3/TRBV12-4; D gene: -; CDR3 protein: CATGKSVDEKLFF; CDR3 DNA: TGTGCCACCGGGAAAAGCGTAGATGAAAAACTGTTTTTT
CDR3 length: 11; clone size: many; J gene: TRBJ1-1; V gene: TRBV5-1; D gene: TRBD1; CDR3 protein: CASRQGQEAFF; CDR3 DNA: TGCGCCAGCAGACAGGGGCAGGAAGCTTTCTTT
CDR3 length: 16; clone size: many; J gene: TRBJ2-7; V gene: TRBV3-1; D gene: -; CDR3 protein: CASSLYRPGADYEQYF; CDR3 DNA: TGTGCCAGCAGCCTTTACCGGCCTGGGGCGGATTACGAGCAGTACTTC
CDR3 length: 14; clone size: many; J gene: TRBJ2-1; V gene: TRBV13; D gene: -; CDR3 protein: CASRPWGGPGEQFF; CDR3 DNA: TGTGCCAGCAGGCCCTGGGGGGGCCCTGGTGAGCAGTTCTTC
CDR3 length: 17; clone size: -; J gene: TRBJ1-5; V gene: TRBV5-6; D gene: TRBD1; CDR3 protein: CASSLRTGGSSNQPQHF; CDR3 DNA: TGTGCCAGCAGCCTGAGGACAGGGGGCAGTAGCAATCAGCCCCAGCATTTT
CDR3 length: 13; clone size: -; J gene: TRBJ2-5; V gene: TRBV5-1; D gene: -; CDR3 protein: CASTSSNQETQYF; CDR3 DNA: TGCGCCAGCACATCGTCAAACCAAGAGACCCAGTACTTC
CDR3 length: 16; clone size: many; J gene: TRBJ2-1; V gene: TRBV3-1; D gene: -; CDR3 protein: CASSQDWGSSYNEQFF; CDR3 DNA: TGTGCCAGCAGCCAAGATTGGGGGAGCTCCTACAATGAGCAGTTCTTC
CDR3 length: 17; clone size: many; J gene: TRBJ1-3; V gene: TRBV28; D gene: -; CDR3 protein: CASSWVFGTPSGNTIYF; CDR3 DNA: TGTGCCAGCAGTTGGGTTTTTGGGACACCCTCTGGAAACACCATATATTTT
CDR3 length: 16; clone size: many; J gene: TRBJ2-7; V gene: TRBV18; D gene: TRBD1; CDR3 protein: CASSPNRDRGRFEQYF; CDR3 DNA: TGTGCCAGCTCACCAAATCGAGACAGGGGGCGCTTCGAGCAGTACTTC
CDR3 length: 14; clone size: many; J gene: TRBJ1-1; V gene: TRBV18; D gene: -; CDR3 protein: CASSPRGLNTEAFF; CDR3 DNA: TGTGCCAGCTCACCACGAGGGTTGAACACTGAAGCTTTCTTT
CDR3 length: 18; clone size: many; J gene: TRBJ2-2; V gene: TRBV7-2; D gene: TRBD2; CDR3 protein: CASSPWGSGSSNTGELFF; CDR3 DNA: TGTGCCAGCAGCCCCTGGGGTAGCGGGTCTTCGAACACCGGGGAGCTGTTTTTT
CDR3 length: 14; clone size: -; J gene: TRBJ2-7; V gene: TRBV7-9; D gene: TRBD2; CDR3 protein: CASSLSLAAYEQYF; CDR3 DNA: TGTGCCAGCAGCTTGAGTCTAGCGGCCTACGAGCAGTACTTC
CDR3 length: 13; clone size: few; J gene: TRBJ1-1; V gene: TRBV5-1; D gene: -; CDR3 protein: CASSFSTRTEAFF; CDR3 DNA: TGCGCCAGCAGCTTTAGTACCAGAACTGAAGCTTTCTTT
CDR3 length: 12; clone size: medium-sized; J gene: TRBJ2-3; V gene: TRBV5-4; D gene: -; CDR3 protein: CASSLSTDTQYF; CDR3 DNA: TGTGCCAGCAGCCTAAGCACAGATACGCAGTATTTT
CDR3 length: 17; clone size: many; J gene: TRBJ2-6; V gene: TRBV24-1; D gene: -; CDR3 protein: CATSDSAESSGANVLTF; CDR3 DNA: TGTGCCACCAGTGATTCGGCGGAAAGCTCTGGGGCCAACGTCCTGACTTTC